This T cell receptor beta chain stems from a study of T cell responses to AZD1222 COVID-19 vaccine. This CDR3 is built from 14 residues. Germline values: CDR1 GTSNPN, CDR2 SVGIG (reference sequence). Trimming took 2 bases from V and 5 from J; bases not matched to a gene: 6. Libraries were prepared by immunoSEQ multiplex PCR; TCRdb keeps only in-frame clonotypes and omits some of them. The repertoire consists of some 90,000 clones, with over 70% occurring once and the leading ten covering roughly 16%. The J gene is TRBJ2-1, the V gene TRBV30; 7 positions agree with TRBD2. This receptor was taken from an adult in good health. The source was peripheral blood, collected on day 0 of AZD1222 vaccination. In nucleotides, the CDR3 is TGTGCCTGGAGTAGGGGACTACCGAACAATGAGCAGTTCTTC. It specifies CAWSRGLPNNEQFF.